The 23 T cell receptor beta chains presented below share a single source sample, sequenced in a study of tumor and adjacent non-tumor tissue in lung cancer. The library came from three nested PCR rounds adapted from ARM-PCR protocols. TCRdb redid the calling of the multiplex PCR reads with MiXCR, one entry per CDR3 protein. Among 95,000 to 150,000 distinct CDR3 sequences listed, around three fifths were seen once. The template was RNA from unsorted bulk tissue. The sample comprised lung tumor tissue. The receptors were sampled from a man aged 25 to 40 with non-small cell lung cancer.

Of note for this clonotype: Without the conserved terminal phenylalanine or tryptophan, this CDR3 likely stems from a read error. The gene calls are TRBV4-1 and TRBJ1-5, with TRBD1 identical over 7 bases. Germline CDR1 and CDR2: MGHRA and YSYEKL. This CDR3 has 14 residues. The ends lost 7 bases at V and 3 bases at J; junction bases unmatched: 6. CDR3 sequence: CASNPGQANQPQHL. The CDR3 DNA reads as TGCGCCAGCAACCCCGGACAGGCCAATCAGCCCCAGCATTTA.

J is TRBJ1-5 and V is TRBV4-1; D might be TRBD2 (5 bases). The assigned J gene may be wrong: the sequence end matches TRBJ2-3 better. CDR1 MGHRA and CDR2 YSYEKL come from the germline V gene. There are 15 residues in the CDR3. The CDR3 DNA sequence: TGCGCCAGCAGCCAAGAGGGCGAGGGTGATCAGCCCCAGTATTTT. Translating gives CASSQEGEGDQPQYF.

About this clonotype itself: This may stem from a read error, because a much larger clone lies one nucleotide away. The V and J genes are TRBV6-2 or TRBV6-3 and TRBJ2-7; D perhaps matches TRBD1 (5 bases). V was shortened by 10 bases and J by 4 bases, with 14 bases between the two germline ends. The germline gives CDR1 MNHEY, CDR2 SVGEGT. The CDR3 is made up of 12 amino acids. The CDR3 DNA is TGTGCCAACAACGTACAGGATTACGAGCAGTACTTC. It specifies CANNVQDYEQYF.

This clonotype was counted only a few times. The chain has TRBV6-1 and TRBJ2-5; D not resolved. This CDR3 comprises 15 residues. The germline V gene encodes CDR1 MNHNS and CDR2 SASEGT. V lost 2 bases and J 1 base, leaving 11 bases between the germline ends. The CDR3 nucleotides are TGTGCCAGCAGTGAATACTGGCGGACCCAAGAGACCCAGTACTTC. As protein: CASSEYWRTQETQYF.

Remarks on this clonotype: As the CDR3 is not closed by the conserved phenylalanine or tryptophan, this likely results from a read error. CDR3 nucleotide sequence: TGTGCCAACAGCCCCCCGGAACCAGCGCCTGCGGAACAGTACCTC. It translates to CANSPPEPAPAEQYL. The chain combines TRBV11-2 with TRBJ2-7, with D unresolved. CDR1 is SGHAT and CDR2 is FQNNGV in the germline V gene. The CDR3 extends over 15 amino acids.

Turning to this clonotype: A read error may produce the germline difference seen at one junction end. CDR3: CSARTSGGYNEHFF. CDR3 sequence (DNA): TGCAGTGCTCGTACAAGCGGGGGTTACAACGAGCATTTCTTC. The V gene is TRBV20-1, the J gene TRBJ2-1; 8 nucleotides line up with TRBD2. Germline CDR1 reads DFQATT; CDR2 reads SNEGSKA (reference sequence). The CDR3 has 14 amino acids.

This clonotype was observed once. This may arise from a read error, as a much more abundant clone is one base away. V is TRBV20-1 and J is TRBJ1-4; TRBD1 might be the D (6 bases). The CDR3 spans 15 residues. Germline V CDR1 and CDR2: DFQATT, SNEGSKA (reference sequence). The CDR3 loop is CSAPLRPGAGEKPFF. Written as DNA, the CDR3 is TGCAGTGCTCCCCTTAGGCCGGGGGCGGGTGAAAAACCGTTTTTT.

Details on this clonotype: A read error may be the cause here, since a much bigger clone is one base away. This sequence joins TRBV6-2 or TRBV6-3 and TRBJ2-7, with D unresolved. CDR1 MNHEY and CDR2 SVGEGT come from the germline V gene. The CDR3 sequence is 14 residues long. The CDR3 region is CACSFRGSLVEQYF. For the CDR3, the DNA is TGTGCCTGCAGTTTCCGCGGTTCCTTGGTAGAGCAGTACTTC.

This clonotype has at least ten counts. The J gene is TRBJ2-5, the V gene TRBV4-3; TRBD2 matches at 10 bases. Germline values: CDR1 LGHNA, CDR2 YSLEER. V gave up 1 base and J gave up 2 bases; unmatched junction bases: 13. The CDR3 sequence is 19 residues long. CDR3 sequence: CASSQVLAGAQTLQETQYF. In nucleotides, the CDR3 is TGCGCCAGCAGCCAAGTCCTAGCGGGGGCCCAAACACTACAAGAGACCCAGTACTTC.

The chain joins TRBV24-1 to TRBJ2-7; tentatively, D is TRBD1 (6 bases). The CDR3 has 16 amino acids. The V gene's germline CDR1 is KGHDR and CDR2 SFDVKD. The germline V and J ends were trimmed by 2 bases and 6 bases, with 19 bases remaining between them. CDR3 coding DNA: TGTGCCACCAGTGATTCCCTTTTGACAGGACCCGGCGAGCAGTACTTC. Its protein product is CATSDSLLTGPGEQYF.

This clonotype was detected many times. CDR3 nucleotides: TGTGCCAGCAGTGGACAGGGGAACACTGAAGCTTTCTTT. It translates to CASSGQGNTEAFF. The chain employs TRBV6-2 or TRBV6-3 and TRBJ1-1, with 8 bases aligning to TRBD1. The CDR3 covers 13 residues. J gave up 1 base and V 5 bases, and 0 bases lay outside the gene matches. Germline lookup yields CDR1 MNHEY and CDR2 SVGEGT.

Of note for this clonotype: Since a much larger clone is just one base distant, this may be a read error. This chain joins TRBV5-5 and TRBJ1-5, with D maybe TRBD1 (5 bases). Germline V gene data show CDR1 as SGHKS and CDR2 as YYEKEE (reference sequence). The CDR3 is 20 residues long. CDR3 amino acids: CANSATVHEGYRGVNQPQHF. As DNA, the CDR3 is TGTGCCAACAGCGCGACAGTTCACGAGGGGTATCGAGGGGTAAATCAGCCCCAGCATTTT.

On this clonotype itself: Compared with germline, one end of the junction differs, possibly owing to a read error. The chain has TRBV6-5 and TRBJ2-7; 10 nucleotides agree with TRBD2. Germline V CDR1 and CDR2: MNHEY, SVGAGI. This CDR3 spans 15 amino acids. DNA of the CDR3: TGTACCAGCAGTTTCATGGCTAGCGGGAGCTACGAGCAGTACTTC. Translated, it gives CTSSFMASGSYEQYF.

The rearrangement uses TRBV28 and TRBJ1-2, with TRBD1 as a possible D gene (6 bases). V was clipped by 5 bases and J by 1 base, with 11 bases between them. CDR1 MDHEN and CDR2 SYDVKM come from the germline V gene. This CDR3 comprises 14 residues. Here the CDR3 reads CASSRTDFNYGYTF. In nucleotides, the CDR3 is TGTGCCAGCAGTCGGACAGATTTTAACTATGGCTACACCTTC.

This clonotype was seen only once. A much larger clone sits a single nucleotide away, making a read error possible. This chain links TRBV6-2 or TRBV6-3 with TRBJ1-1; 7 bases are shared with TRBD1. CDR1 and CDR2 (germline): MNHEY, SVGEGT. This CDR3 comprises 16 residues. V lost 2 bases, J lost 9 bases, and 15 bases stayed unmatched. CDR3 nucleotide sequence: TGTGCCAGCAGTTACGAAGGGGGCCACCTGGGGACTAAAGCTTTCTTT. It encodes CASSYEGGHLGTKAFF.

This clonotype has only a few counts. A read error may explain this, as a much larger clone is one base away. The CDR3 region has the DNA TGTGCCGGCAGTTTACAACTAGCGGGGGTGGCAGATACGCAGTATTTT. This gives the protein CAGSLQLAGVADTQYF. This chain uses TRBV12-3 or TRBV12-4 with TRBJ2-3, with 11 bases fitting TRBD2. This CDR3 has 16 residues.

As to this clonotype: This may stem from a read error, because a much larger clone lies one nucleotide away. The chain couples TRBV7-9 to TRBJ2-5; D might be TRBD2 (6 bases). This CDR3 region has 13 residues. The germline CDR1 and CDR2 sequences are SEHNR and FQNEAQ (reference sequence). The CDR3, as DNA: TGTACCAGCAGCCCGACTAGTCGGGAGACCCAGTACTTC. Translating it yields CTSSPTSRETQYF.

To note about this clonotype: The conserved closing phenylalanine or tryptophan is absent in this CDR3, likely reflecting a read error. The chain couples TRBV6-5 to TRBJ2-5; D remains ambiguous. The germline CDR1 and CDR2 sequences are MNHEY and SVGAGI. The CDR3 is made up of 11 amino acids. V was cut by 6 bases and J by 2 bases, with 4 bases left in between. As DNA, the CDR3 is TGTGCCAGCAGACTACAAGAGACCCAGTACTTA. Amino acids: CASRLQETQYL.

The V gene is TRBV12-3 or TRBV12-4, the J gene TRBJ2-4; tentative D call: TRBD1 (5 bases). The ends were cut back, 11 bases at V and 15 bases at J, with 26 bases in the middle. The CDR3 is 13 residues long. CDR3 region: CASTAGSKNILYF. The CDR3 nucleotides read TGTGCCTCGACCGCAGGGTCCAAAAACATCCTGTACTTC.

On this clonotype itself: With a much larger clone just one base away, this may be a read error. The chain carries TRBV29-1 and TRBJ2-7, with 7 nucleotides matching TRBD2. Germline V gives CDR1 SQVTM, CDR2 ANQGSEA. Germline trimming cut 8 bases from V and 3 bases from J; bases unmatched to any gene: 16. This CDR3 region has 15 residues. CDR3 sequence (DNA): TGCAGCTCGGAGACGGGGCGGGAGTGGGACTACGAGCAGTACTTC. Translating it yields CSSETGREWDYEQYF.

On this clonotype itself: At one end the junction does not follow the germline gene, possibly because of a read error. The CDR3, as DNA: TGCAGTGCCCCCCGCGCGGGACGGAACTCCTACGAGCAGTACTTT. This encodes CSAPRAGRNSYEQYF. The chain links TRBV20-1 to TRBJ2-7, with a weak D call TRBD2 (6 bases). This CDR3 comprises 15 residues. Per the germline V gene, CDR1 is DFQATT and CDR2 is SNEGSKA (reference sequence).

Note on this clonotype: The missing conserved phenylalanine or tryptophan at the end of this CDR3 makes a read error likely. The chain is built from TRBV11-2 and TRBJ2-3; D is undetermined. Per the germline V gene, CDR1 is SGHAT and CDR2 is FQNNGV. V gave up 5 bases and J gave up 6 bases, with 18 bases separating them. The CDR3 has 15 amino acids. CDR3 loop: CASSPSLGRTDTQYS. The CDR3 bases are TGTGCCAGCAGCCCCTCCTTGGGTCGGACGGATACGCAGTATTCT.

There are a few counts of this clonotype. A much larger clone is a single base away; this may be a read error. In DNA form, the CDR3 reads TGTGCCACCAGCAGGGAGGACAACCTCTACGAGCAGTACTTC. It specifies CATSREDNLYEQYF. The V call is TRBV15, the J call TRBJ2-7; either TRBD1 or TRBD2 may fit D (5 bases each). CDR3 length: 14 residues. Trimming left V 3 bases short and J 3 bases short, with 12 bases between. Germline loops: CDR1 LNHNV, CDR2 YYDKDF (reference sequence).